Sequencing of this T cell receptor beta chain was carried out in a study of T cells after posttransplantation cyclophosphamide. Study conclusions and caveats: After PTCy, TRB diversity resembled that of CNI/methotrexate controls.

Treatment was busulfan-fludarabine conditioning, a marrow graft, and cyclophosphamide on days +3 and +4. This clone was detected many times. The antigen remains undetermined. Germline V lookup: CDR1 MNHNS, CDR2 SASEGT. The CDR3 sequence is 12 residues long. Trimming took off 10 bases at V and 3 bases at J, with 11 bases between the two ends. Clones were sequenced by immunoSEQ multiplex PCR, and TCRdb holds only the in-frame ones, with some missing. The table lists about 4,100 clones, with no singletons. The receptor's source is a female patient under 30 who received an allogeneic stem cell transplant from an unrelated donor, was CMV-positive, and had acute GVHD only. Some T cells may arise from the graft donor. The sequenced sample was PBMCs, obtained after allogeneic stem cell transplant with posttransplant cyclophosphamide. This chain links TRBV6-1 with TRBJ2-3; the D gene is possibly TRBD2 (6 bases). CDR3: CAIPAGTDTQYF. The DNA of the CDR3 is TGTGCCATCCCGGCGGGGACAGATACGCAGTATTTT.